Each of the 5 T cell receptor beta chains below was sequenced from the same sample in a study of cytomegalovirus exposure and HLA in healthy donors. Libraries were prepared by immunoSEQ multiplex PCR; TCRdb keeps only in-frame clonotypes and omits some of them. The table records some 240,000 clones, approximately 84% of them present only once. Material: PBMCs. Receptors were obtained from a woman in her 30s in good health and CMV-seropositive.

The chain is built from TRBV14 and TRBJ2-7; the match to TRBD1 covers 7 bases. V lost 3 bases to trimming and J lost 4 bases; unmatched junction nucleotides: 0. Germline CDR1 reads SGHDN; CDR2 reads FVKESK. The CDR3 length is 12 residues. In nucleotides, the CDR3 is TGTGCCAGCAGCCAGACAGGGTACGAGCAGTACTTC. Protein: CASSQTGYEQYF.

This CDR3 is CASSRTGLEKLFF. Written as DNA, the CDR3 is TGTGCCAGCAGCCGGACAGGGCTTGAAAAACTGTTTTTT. The chain combines TRBV6-1 with TRBJ1-4; 8 nucleotides line up with TRBD1. With 6 bases clipped from V and 7 bases from J, the junction kept 4 bases outside the gene matches. The V gene's germline CDR1 is MNHNS and CDR2 SASEGT. The CDR3 runs 13 residues.

The chain combines TRBV30 with TRBJ1-5; the D is unclear. The CDR3 is made up of 14 amino acids. Deletions cut 2 bases from V and 1 base from J, with 9 bases between. Germline CDR1 reads GTSNPN; CDR2 reads SVGIG (reference sequence). CDR3 nucleotides: TGTGCCTGGAGTCGAGGCCTAAGCAATCAGCCCCAGCATTTT. This gives the protein CAWSRGLSNQPQHF.

The chain has TRBV23-1 and TRBJ1-1; D gene ambiguous. TRBV23-1 carries the ORF label, with uncertain function. V dropped 3 bases and J dropped 3 bases, with 11 bases sitting between them. The CDR3 totals 14 residues. The CDR3: CASSHAPQYTEAFF. The CDR3 DNA reads TGCGCCAGCAGTCACGCCCCCCAGTACACTGAAGCTTTCTTT.

The rearrangement uses TRBV11-2 and TRBJ2-5; 8 nucleotides match TRBD1. The germline gives CDR1 SGHAT, CDR2 FQNNGV. With V trimmed by 5 bases and J by 4 bases, 9 bases remained unmatched. There are 15 residues in the CDR3. The CDR3 region has the DNA TGTGCCAGCAGCGGAAGGACAGGGATTGGAGAGACCCAGTACTTC. Protein sequence: CASSGRTGIGETQYF.